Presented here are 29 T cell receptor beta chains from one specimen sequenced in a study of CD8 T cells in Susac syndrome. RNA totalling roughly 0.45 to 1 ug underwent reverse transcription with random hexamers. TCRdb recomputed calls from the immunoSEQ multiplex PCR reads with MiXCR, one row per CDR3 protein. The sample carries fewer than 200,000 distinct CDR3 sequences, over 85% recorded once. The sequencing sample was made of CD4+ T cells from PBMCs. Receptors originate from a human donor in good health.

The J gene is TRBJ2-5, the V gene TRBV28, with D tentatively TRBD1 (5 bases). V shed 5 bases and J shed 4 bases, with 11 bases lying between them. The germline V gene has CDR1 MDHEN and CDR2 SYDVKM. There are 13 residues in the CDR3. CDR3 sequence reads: CASSPLGRETQYF. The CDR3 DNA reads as TGTGCCAGCAGTCCCCTGGGGCGAGAGACCCAGTACTTC.

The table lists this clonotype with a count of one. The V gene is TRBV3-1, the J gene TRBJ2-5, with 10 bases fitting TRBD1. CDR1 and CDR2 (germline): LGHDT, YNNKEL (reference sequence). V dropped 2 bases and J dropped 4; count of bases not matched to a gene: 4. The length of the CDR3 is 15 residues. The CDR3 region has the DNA TGTGCCAGCAGCCAATCGGGGACAGGGGCAGAGACCCAGTACTTC. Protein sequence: CASSQSGTGAETQYF.

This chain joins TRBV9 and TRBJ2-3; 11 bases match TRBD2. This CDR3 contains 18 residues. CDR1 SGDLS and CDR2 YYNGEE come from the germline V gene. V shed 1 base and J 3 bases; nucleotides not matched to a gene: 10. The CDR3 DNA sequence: TGTGCCAGCAGCGTACGTCCTAGCGGGGGGTCAATAACAGATACGCAGTATTTT. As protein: CASSVRPSGGSITDTQYF.

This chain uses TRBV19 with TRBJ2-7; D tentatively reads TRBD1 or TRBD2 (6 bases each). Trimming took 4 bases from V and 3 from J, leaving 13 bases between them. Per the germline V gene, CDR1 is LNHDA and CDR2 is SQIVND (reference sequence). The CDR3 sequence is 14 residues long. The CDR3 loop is CASSSGGPVYEQYF. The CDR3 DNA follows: TGTGCCAGTAGTAGTGGGGGGCCTGTCTACGAGCAGTACTTC. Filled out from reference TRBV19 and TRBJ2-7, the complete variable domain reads DGGITQSPKYLFRKEGQNVTLSCEQNLNHDAMYWYRQDPGQGLRLIYYSQIVNDFQKGDIAEGYSVSREKKESFPLTVTSAQKNPTAFYLCASSSGGPVYEQYFGPGTRLTVT.

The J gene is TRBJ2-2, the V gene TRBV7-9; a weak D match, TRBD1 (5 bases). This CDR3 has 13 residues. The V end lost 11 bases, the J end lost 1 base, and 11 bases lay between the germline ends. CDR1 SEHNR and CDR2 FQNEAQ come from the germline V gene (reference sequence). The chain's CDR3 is CAAVQENTGELFF. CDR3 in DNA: TGTGCCGCGGTACAGGAGAACACCGGGGAGCTGTTTTTT.

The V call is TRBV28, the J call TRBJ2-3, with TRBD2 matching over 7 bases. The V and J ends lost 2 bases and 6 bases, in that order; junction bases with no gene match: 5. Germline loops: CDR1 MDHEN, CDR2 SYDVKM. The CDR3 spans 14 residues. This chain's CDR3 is CASSLQGLRDTQYF. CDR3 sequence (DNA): TGTGCCAGCAGTTTACAGGGACTACGGGATACGCAGTATTTT.

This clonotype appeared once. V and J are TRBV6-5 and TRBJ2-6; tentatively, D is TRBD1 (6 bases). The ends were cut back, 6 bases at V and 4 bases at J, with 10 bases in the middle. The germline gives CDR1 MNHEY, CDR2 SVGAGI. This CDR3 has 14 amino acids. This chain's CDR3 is CASRRTDGANVLTF. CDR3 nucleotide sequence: TGTGCCAGCAGAAGGACAGACGGGGCCAACGTCCTGACTTTC.

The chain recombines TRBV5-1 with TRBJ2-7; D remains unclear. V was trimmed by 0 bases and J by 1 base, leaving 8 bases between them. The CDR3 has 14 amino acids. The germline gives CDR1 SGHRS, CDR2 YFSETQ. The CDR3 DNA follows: TGCGCCAGCAGCTTGGAGGACGGTTCCTACGAGCAGTACTTC. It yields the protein CASSLEDGSYEQYF. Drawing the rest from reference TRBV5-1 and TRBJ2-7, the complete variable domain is KAGVTQTPRYLIKTRGQQVTLSCSPISGHRSVSWYQQTPGQGLQFLFEYFSETQRNKGNFPGRFSGRQFSNSRSEMNVSTLELGDSALYLCASSLEDGSYEQYFGPGTRLTVT.

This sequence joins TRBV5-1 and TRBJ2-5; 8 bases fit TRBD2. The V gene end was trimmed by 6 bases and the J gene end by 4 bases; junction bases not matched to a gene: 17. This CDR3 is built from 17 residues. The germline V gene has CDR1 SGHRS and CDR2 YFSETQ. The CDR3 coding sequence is TGCGCCAGCACACCGGACCTCTCGCGGGGGGCCGGAGAGACCCAGTACTTC. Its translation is CASTPDLSRGAGETQYF.

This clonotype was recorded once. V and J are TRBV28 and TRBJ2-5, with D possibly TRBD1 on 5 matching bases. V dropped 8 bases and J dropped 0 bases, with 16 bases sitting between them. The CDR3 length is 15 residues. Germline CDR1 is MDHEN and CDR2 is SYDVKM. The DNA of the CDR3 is TGTGCCAGCCGGAGTGGTGGGGCGTACCAAGAGACCCAGTACTTC. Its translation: CASRSGGAYQETQYF.

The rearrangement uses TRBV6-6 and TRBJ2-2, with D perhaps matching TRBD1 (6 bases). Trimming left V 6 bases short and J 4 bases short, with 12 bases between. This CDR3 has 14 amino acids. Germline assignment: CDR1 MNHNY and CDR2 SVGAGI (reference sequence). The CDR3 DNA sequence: TGTGCCAGCAGCGTGCTCAGGGGCACCGGGGAGCTGTTTTTT. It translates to CASSVLRGTGELFF.

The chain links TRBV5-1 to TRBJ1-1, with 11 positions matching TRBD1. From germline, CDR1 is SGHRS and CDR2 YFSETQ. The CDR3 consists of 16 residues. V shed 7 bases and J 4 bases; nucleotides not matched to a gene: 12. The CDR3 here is CASLPGGQGVGTEAFF. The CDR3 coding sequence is TGCGCCAGCCTCCCTGGGGGACAGGGGGTGGGCACTGAAGCTTTCTTT.

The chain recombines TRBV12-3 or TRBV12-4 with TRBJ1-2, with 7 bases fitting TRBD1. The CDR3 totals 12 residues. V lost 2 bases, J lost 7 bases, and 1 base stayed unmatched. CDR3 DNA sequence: TGTGCCAGCAGTTTAAACAGGGGTGGCTACACCTTC. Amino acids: CASSLNRGGYTF.

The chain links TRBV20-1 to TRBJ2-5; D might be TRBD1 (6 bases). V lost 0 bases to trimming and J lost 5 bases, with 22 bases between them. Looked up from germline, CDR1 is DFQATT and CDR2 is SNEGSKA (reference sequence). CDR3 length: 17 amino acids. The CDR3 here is CSARDSVGAGNLETQYF. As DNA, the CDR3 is TGCAGTGCTAGAGATAGTGTGGGGGCCGGTAATTTGGAGACCCAGTACTTC.

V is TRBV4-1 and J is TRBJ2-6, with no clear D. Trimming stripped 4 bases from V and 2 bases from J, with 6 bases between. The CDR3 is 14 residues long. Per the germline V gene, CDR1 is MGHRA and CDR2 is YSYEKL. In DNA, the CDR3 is TGCGCCAGCAGCCGCGAACCTGGGGCCAACGTCCTGACTTTC. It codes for CASSREPGANVLTF.

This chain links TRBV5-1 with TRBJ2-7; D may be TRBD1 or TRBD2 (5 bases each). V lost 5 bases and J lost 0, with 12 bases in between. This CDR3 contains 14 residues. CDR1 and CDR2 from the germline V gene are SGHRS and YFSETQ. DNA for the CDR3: TGCGCCAGCAGACCTCGGGACGGCTCCTACGAGCAGTACTTC. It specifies CASRPRDGSYEQYF.

Here the CDR3 DNA reads TGTGCCAGCAGTCCGAGGACAGTTCATCAGCCCCAGCATTTT. Its protein is CASSPRTVHQPQHF. V gene TRBV28 combines with J gene TRBJ1-5; tentative D call: TRBD1 (6 bases). The germline gives CDR1 MDHEN, CDR2 SYDVKM. This CDR3 is 14 amino acids long. Trimming shortened V by 5 bases and J by 5 bases, and 13 bases separated the two germline ends. The complete variable domain, with remaining parts taken from reference TRBV28 and TRBJ1-5, reads DVKVTQSSRYLVKRTGEKVFLECVQDMDHENMFWYRQDPGLGLRLIYFSYDVKMKEKGDIPEGYSVSREKKERFSLILESASTNQTSMYLCASSPRTVHQPQHFGDGTRLSIL.

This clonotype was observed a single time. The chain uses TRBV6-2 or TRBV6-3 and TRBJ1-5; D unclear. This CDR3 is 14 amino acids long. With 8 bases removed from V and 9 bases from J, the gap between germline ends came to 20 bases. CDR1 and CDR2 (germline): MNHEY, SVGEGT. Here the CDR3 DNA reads TGTGCCAGCGATAGGGCAGTCGGGCGCGCGCCCCAGCATTTT. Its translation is CASDRAVGRAPQHF.

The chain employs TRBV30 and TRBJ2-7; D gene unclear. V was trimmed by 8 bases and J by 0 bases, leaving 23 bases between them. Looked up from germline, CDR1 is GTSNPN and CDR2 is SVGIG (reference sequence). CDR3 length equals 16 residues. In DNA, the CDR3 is TGTGCCCGAACTGATCCCCAAGGACGCGGCTCCTACGAGCAGTACTTC. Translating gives CARTDPQGRGSYEQYF.

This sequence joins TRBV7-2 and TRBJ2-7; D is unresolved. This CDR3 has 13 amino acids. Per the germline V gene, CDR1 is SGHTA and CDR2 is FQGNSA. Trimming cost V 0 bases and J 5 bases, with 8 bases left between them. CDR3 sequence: CASSLAVLHEQYV. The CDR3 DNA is TGTGCCAGCAGCTTAGCGGTCCTCCACGAGCAGTACGTC.

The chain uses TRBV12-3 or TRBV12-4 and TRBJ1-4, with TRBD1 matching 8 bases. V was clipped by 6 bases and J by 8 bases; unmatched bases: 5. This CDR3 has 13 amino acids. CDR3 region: CASRHAGGEKLFF. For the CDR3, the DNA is TGTGCCAGCAGGCATGCAGGGGGCGAAAAACTGTTTTTT.

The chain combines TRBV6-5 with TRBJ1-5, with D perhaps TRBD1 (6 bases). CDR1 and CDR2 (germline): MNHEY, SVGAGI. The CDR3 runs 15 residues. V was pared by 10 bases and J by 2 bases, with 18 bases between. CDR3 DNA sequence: TGTGCCACCTGGAAATCAGGGGAAGGCAATCAGCCCCAGCATTTT. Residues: CATWKSGEGNQPQHF.

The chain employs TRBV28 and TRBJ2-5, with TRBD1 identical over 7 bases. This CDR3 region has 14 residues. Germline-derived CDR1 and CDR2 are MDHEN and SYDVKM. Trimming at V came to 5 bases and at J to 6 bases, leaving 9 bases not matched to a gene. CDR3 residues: CASSPDRVEKTQYF. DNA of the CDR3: TGTGCCAGCAGTCCTGACAGGGTTGAAAAGACCCAGTACTTC.

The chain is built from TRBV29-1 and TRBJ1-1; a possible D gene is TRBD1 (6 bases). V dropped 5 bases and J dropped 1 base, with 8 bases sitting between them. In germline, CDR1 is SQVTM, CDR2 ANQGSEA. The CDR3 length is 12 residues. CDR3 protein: CSVSQGNTEAFF. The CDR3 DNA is TGCAGCGTTTCACAGGGGAACACTGAAGCTTTCTTT.

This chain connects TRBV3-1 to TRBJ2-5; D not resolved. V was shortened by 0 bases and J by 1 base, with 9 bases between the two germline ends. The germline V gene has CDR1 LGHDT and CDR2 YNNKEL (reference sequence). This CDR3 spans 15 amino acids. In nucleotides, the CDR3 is TGTGCCAGCAGCCAAGACGAATTCCGCCAAGAGACCCAGTACTTC. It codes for CASSQDEFRQETQYF.

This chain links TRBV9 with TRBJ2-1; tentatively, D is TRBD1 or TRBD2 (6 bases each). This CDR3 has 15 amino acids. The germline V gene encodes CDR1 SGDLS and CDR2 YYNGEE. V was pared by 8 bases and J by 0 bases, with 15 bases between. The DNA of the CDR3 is TGTGCCAGTACCCGGGGGCCTATCTCCTACAATGAGCAGTTCTTC. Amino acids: CASTRGPISYNEQFF.

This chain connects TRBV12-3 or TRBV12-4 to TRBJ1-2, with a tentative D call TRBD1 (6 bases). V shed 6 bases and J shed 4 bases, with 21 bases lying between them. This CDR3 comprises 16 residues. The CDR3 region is CASSPTRVDRSYGYTF. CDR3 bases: TGTGCCAGCAGCCCTACTCGGGTAGACAGGAGCTATGGCTACACCTTC.

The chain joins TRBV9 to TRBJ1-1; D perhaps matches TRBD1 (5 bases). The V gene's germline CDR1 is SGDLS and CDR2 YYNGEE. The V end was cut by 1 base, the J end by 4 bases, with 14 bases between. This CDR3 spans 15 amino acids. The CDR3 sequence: CASSVNNLGVTEAFF. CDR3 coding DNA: TGTGCCAGCAGCGTAAACAACTTAGGGGTCACTGAAGCTTTCTTT.

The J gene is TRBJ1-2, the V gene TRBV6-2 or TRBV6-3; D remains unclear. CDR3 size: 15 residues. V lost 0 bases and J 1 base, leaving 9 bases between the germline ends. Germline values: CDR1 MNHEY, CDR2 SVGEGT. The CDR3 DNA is TGTGCCAGCAGTTACTCTTGGCCAGGTAACTATGGCTACACCTTC. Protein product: CASSYSWPGNYGYTF.